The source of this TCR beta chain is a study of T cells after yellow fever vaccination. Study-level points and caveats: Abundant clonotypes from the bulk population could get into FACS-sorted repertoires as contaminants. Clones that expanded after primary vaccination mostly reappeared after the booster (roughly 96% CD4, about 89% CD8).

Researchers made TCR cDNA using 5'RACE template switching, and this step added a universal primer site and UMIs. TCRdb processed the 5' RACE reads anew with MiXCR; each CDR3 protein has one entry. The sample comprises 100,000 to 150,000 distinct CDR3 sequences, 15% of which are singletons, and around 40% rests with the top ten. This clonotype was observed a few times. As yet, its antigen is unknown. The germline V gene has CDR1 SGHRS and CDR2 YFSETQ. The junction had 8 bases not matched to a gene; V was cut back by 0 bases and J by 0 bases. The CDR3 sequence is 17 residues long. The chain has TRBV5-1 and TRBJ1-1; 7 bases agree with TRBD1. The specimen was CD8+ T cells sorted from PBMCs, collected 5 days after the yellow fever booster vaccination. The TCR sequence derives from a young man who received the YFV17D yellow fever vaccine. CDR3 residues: CASSLGDREALNTEAFF. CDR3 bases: TGCGCCAGCAGCTTGGGGGACAGAGAGGCCTTGAACACTGAAGCTTTCTTT. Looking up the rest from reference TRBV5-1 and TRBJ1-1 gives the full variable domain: KAGVTQTPRYLIKTRGQQVTLSCSPISGHRSVSWYQQTPGQGLQFLFEYFSETQRNKGNFPGRFSGRQFSNSRSEMNVSTLELGDSALYLCASSLGDREALNTEAFFGQGTRLTVV.